A selection of T cell receptor beta chains follows, all from one sample in a study of post-analysis software for immune sequencing data. Using its own MiXCR run on the PCR reads, TCRdb lists one record per CDR3 protein. The repertoire has hundreds of thousands of distinct CDR3 sequences, 25% to 30% of them found once; the top ten carry roughly 0.54%. The sample comprised blood. The source of these receptors is a girl between 5 and 17 years old with multiple sclerosis. Both conserved end residues are part of each CDR3. Each record gives: D gene, CDR3 length, J gene, clone size, V gene, CDR3 protein, CDR3 DNA. D genes are given only for firm matches. Only some rows state a clone size, as once, few, many or a class for expanded clones.

D gene: TRBD1; CDR3 length: 13; J gene: TRBJ2-5; clone size: .; V gene: TRBV29-1; CDR3 protein: CSVGQGDQETQYF; CDR3 DNA: TGCAGCGTTGGACAGGGGGACCAAGAGACCCAGTACTTC
D gene: TRBD2; CDR3 length: 16; J gene: TRBJ2-7; clone size: .; V gene: TRBV20-1; CDR3 protein: CSARDRRGRQTYEQYF; CDR3 DNA: TGCAGTGCTAGAGATCGGCGCGGGAGGCAGACCTACGAGCAGTACTTC
D gene: TRBD2; CDR3 length: 15; J gene: TRBJ2-5; clone size: .; V gene: TRBV6-2/TRBV6-3; CDR3 protein: CASRRGTSGKETQYF; CDR3 DNA: TGTGCCAGCAGAAGAGGGACTAGCGGGAAAGAGACCCAGTACTTC
D gene: .; CDR3 length: 13; J gene: TRBJ2-5; clone size: .; V gene: TRBV27; CDR3 protein: CASSHSEIETQYF; CDR3 DNA: TGTGCCAGCAGTCATAGTGAAATAGAGACCCAGTACTTC
D gene: .; CDR3 length: 14; J gene: TRBJ2-1; clone size: few; V gene: TRBV6-1; CDR3 protein: CASSDYNRVNEQFF; CDR3 DNA: TGTGCCAGCAGTGACTACAACAGGGTCAATGAGCAGTTCTTC
D gene: .; CDR3 length: 16; J gene: TRBJ2-4; clone size: .; V gene: TRBV5-1; CDR3 protein: CASSTTSTVAKNIQYF; CDR3 DNA: TGCGCCAGCAGCACTACCTCGACTGTAGCCAAAAACATTCAGTACTTC
D gene: .; CDR3 length: 14; J gene: TRBJ2-1; clone size: once; V gene: TRBV12-3/TRBV12-4; CDR3 protein: CASTGDGRGNEQFF; CDR3 DNA: TGTGCCAGCACCGGAGACGGGCGGGGCAATGAGCAGTTCTTC
D gene: .; CDR3 length: 13; J gene: TRBJ2-5; clone size: once; V gene: TRBV20-1; CDR3 protein: CSAGSWRPETQYF; CDR3 DNA: TGCAGTGCTGGGTCGTGGAGGCCCGAGACCCAGTACTTC
D gene: .; CDR3 length: 12; J gene: TRBJ2-4; clone size: .; V gene: TRBV6-6; CDR3 protein: CASSPNLGIQYF; CDR3 DNA: TGTGCCAGCAGTCCGAATTTGGGGATTCAGTACTTC
D gene: .; CDR3 length: 13; J gene: TRBJ2-6; clone size: .; V gene: TRBV24-1; CDR3 protein: CATSASRANVLTF; CDR3 DNA: TGTGCCACCTCCGCCTCTAGGGCCAACGTCCTGACTTTC
D gene: TRBD1; CDR3 length: 13; J gene: TRBJ2-7; clone size: .; V gene: TRBV6-2/TRBV6-3; CDR3 protein: CASRRTGLYEQYF; CDR3 DNA: TGTGCCAGCAGAAGGACAGGTCTCTACGAGCAGTACTTC
D gene: TRBD1; CDR3 length: 15; J gene: TRBJ2-1; clone size: many; V gene: TRBV4-3; CDR3 protein: CASSQDRSSYNEQFF; CDR3 DNA: TGCGCCAGCAGCCAGGACAGGAGCTCCTACAATGAGCAGTTCTTC
D gene: .; CDR3 length: 14; J gene: TRBJ1-2; clone size: .; V gene: TRBV20-1; CDR3 protein: CSARGTGTFYGYTF; CDR3 DNA: TGCAGTGCTAGAGGGACGGGAACCTTCTATGGCTACACCTTC
D gene: .; CDR3 length: 15; J gene: TRBJ1-2; clone size: few; V gene: TRBV5-5; CDR3 protein: CASSLSAERPHGYTF; CDR3 DNA: TGTGCCAGCAGCTTGTCGGCGGAGCGTCCTCATGGCTACACCTTC
D gene: .; CDR3 length: 14; J gene: TRBJ2-7; clone size: many; V gene: TRBV29-1; CDR3 protein: CSVEHGTPPYEQYF; CDR3 DNA: TGCAGCGTTGAACATGGGACTCCTCCCTACGAGCAGTACTTC
D gene: .; CDR3 length: 17; J gene: TRBJ2-3; clone size: once; V gene: TRBV4-3; CDR3 protein: CASSQDLGALGTDTQYF; CDR3 DNA: TGCGCCAGCAGCCAAGATCTTGGAGCACTGGGCACAGATACGCAGTATTTT
D gene: TRBD1; CDR3 length: 15; J gene: TRBJ1-2; clone size: .; V gene: TRBV15; CDR3 protein: CATSRETGVGYGYTF; CDR3 DNA: TGTGCCACCAGCAGAGAAACAGGGGTGGGCTATGGCTACACCTTC
D gene: .; CDR3 length: 13; J gene: TRBJ1-6; clone size: .; V gene: TRBV20-1; CDR3 protein: CSTRVQINSPLHF; CDR3 DNA: TGCAGTACTAGAGTTCAAATTAATTCACCCCTCCACTTT
D gene: TRBD2; CDR3 length: 15; J gene: TRBJ2-1; clone size: few; V gene: TRBV7-2; CDR3 protein: CASSLVSGRWNEQFF; CDR3 DNA: TGTGCCAGCAGCTTAGTTAGCGGGAGGTGGAATGAGCAGTTCTTC
D gene: .; CDR3 length: 14; J gene: TRBJ1-6; clone size: few; V gene: TRBV2; CDR3 protein: CASSEFPSDSPLHF; CDR3 DNA: TGTGCCAGCAGTGAATTCCCTAGTGATTCACCCCTCCACTTT
D gene: .; CDR3 length: 14; J gene: TRBJ2-1; clone size: .; V gene: TRBV6-2/TRBV6-3; CDR3 protein: CASRVWREEDEQFF; CDR3 DNA: TGTGCCAGCAGAGTGTGGCGGGAAGAGGATGAGCAGTTCTTC
D gene: .; CDR3 length: 11; J gene: TRBJ1-1; clone size: few; V gene: TRBV29-1; CDR3 protein: CSVEATREAFF; CDR3 DNA: TGCAGCGTTGAAGCGACGAGGGAAGCTTTCTTT
D gene: .; CDR3 length: 11; J gene: TRBJ2-5; clone size: .; V gene: TRBV28; CDR3 protein: CASRTHNEQYF; CDR3 DNA: TGTGCCAGCAGAACTCACAATGAGCAGTACTTC
D gene: .; CDR3 length: 13; J gene: TRBJ2-5; clone size: few; V gene: TRBV5-1; CDR3 protein: CASSRNRQETQYF; CDR3 DNA: TGCGCCAGCAGCCGAAACCGCCAAGAGACCCAGTACTTC
D gene: .; CDR3 length: 14; J gene: TRBJ2-1; clone size: few; V gene: TRBV6-5; CDR3 protein: CASPSASQPNEQFF; CDR3 DNA: TGTGCCAGCCCATCGGCATCCCAACCTAATGAGCAGTTCTTC
D gene: .; CDR3 length: 16; J gene: TRBJ1-5; clone size: few; V gene: TRBV4-3; CDR3 protein: CASSQTTGLSNQPQHF; CDR3 DNA: TGCGCCAGCAGCCAAACGACAGGACTGAGCAATCAGCCCCAGCATTTT
D gene: .; CDR3 length: 14; J gene: TRBJ2-5; clone size: .; V gene: TRBV7-8; CDR3 protein: CASSLNGVVETQYF; CDR3 DNA: TGTGCCAGCAGCTTGAACGGGGTCGTAGAGACCCAGTACTTC
D gene: TRBD2; CDR3 length: 19; J gene: TRBJ2-3; clone size: few; V gene: TRBV6-2/TRBV6-3; CDR3 protein: CASSYVLAGPRESTDTQYF; CDR3 DNA: TGTGCCAGCAGTTACGTGCTAGCGGGGCCCCGAGAGAGCACAGATACGCAGTATTTT
D gene: .; CDR3 length: 14; J gene: TRBJ2-7; clone size: few; V gene: TRBV19; CDR3 protein: CASTPGSGSYEQYF; CDR3 DNA: TGTGCCAGTACGCCCGGGAGTGGTTCCTACGAGCAGTACTTC
D gene: TRBD2; CDR3 length: 15; J gene: TRBJ2-7; clone size: few; V gene: TRBV7-2; CDR3 protein: CASSRPDLADYEQYF; CDR3 DNA: TGTGCCAGCAGCCGACCTGACCTAGCGGATTACGAGCAGTACTTC
D gene: .; CDR3 length: 13; J gene: TRBJ1-4; clone size: few; V gene: TRBV6-5; CDR3 protein: CASSYAGPEKLFF; CDR3 DNA: TGTGCCAGCAGTTACGCTGGTCCTGAAAAACTGTTTTTT
D gene: TRBD2; CDR3 length: 18; J gene: TRBJ2-4; clone size: few; V gene: TRBV6-1; CDR3 protein: CASRPTSGRVRAKNIQYF; CDR3 DNA: TGTGCCAGCAGGCCTACTAGCGGGAGGGTTCGAGCCAAAAACATTCAGTACTTC
D gene: .; CDR3 length: 16; J gene: TRBJ2-1; clone size: many; V gene: TRBV27; CDR3 protein: CASSLRGSYPYNEQFF; CDR3 DNA: TGTGCCAGCAGTTTACGGGGTTCTTACCCCTACAATGAGCAGTTCTTC
D gene: TRBD1; CDR3 length: 13; J gene: TRBJ2-5; clone size: few; V gene: TRBV7-2; CDR3 protein: CASSIDRGETQYF; CDR3 DNA: TGTGCCAGCAGTATAGACAGGGGAGAGACCCAGTACTTC
D gene: TRBD2; CDR3 length: 18; J gene: TRBJ2-5; clone size: .; V gene: TRBV9; CDR3 protein: CASSPLGRLAGGGETQYF; CDR3 DNA: TGTGCCAGCAGCCCCCTTGGCCGACTAGCGGGAGGCGGGGAGACCCAGTACTTC
D gene: TRBD1; CDR3 length: 14; J gene: TRBJ1-1; clone size: .; V gene: TRBV7-2; CDR3 protein: CASSTWDRATEAFF; CDR3 DNA: TGTGCCAGCAGCACCTGGGACAGGGCCACTGAAGCTTTCTTT
D gene: .; CDR3 length: 19; J gene: TRBJ1-5; clone size: .; V gene: TRBV24-1; CDR3 protein: CATSDYPVGEGASNQPQHF; CDR3 DNA: TGTGCCACCAGTGACTATCCCGTCGGGGAGGGAGCGAGCAATCAGCCCCAGCATTTT
D gene: TRBD1; CDR3 length: 13; J gene: TRBJ1-6; clone size: few; V gene: TRBV7-9; CDR3 protein: CASSQGVYSPLHF; CDR3 DNA: TGTGCCAGCAGCCAGGGGGTATATTCACCCCTCCACTTT
D gene: .; CDR3 length: 14; J gene: TRBJ1-1; clone size: .; V gene: TRBV10-3; CDR3 protein: CAISESNGNREAFF; CDR3 DNA: TGTGCCATCAGTGAGTCGAATGGGAACCGGGAAGCTTTCTTT
D gene: .; CDR3 length: 13; J gene: TRBJ2-3; clone size: few; V gene: TRBV3-1; CDR3 protein: CASSPTFTDTQYF; CDR3 DNA: TGTGCCAGCAGCCCCACGTTCACAGATACGCAGTATTTT
D gene: TRBD2; CDR3 length: 14; J gene: TRBJ2-1; clone size: .; V gene: TRBV6-2/TRBV6-3; CDR3 protein: CASSTGGGGETQFF; CDR3 DNA: TGTGCCAGCAGTACGGGGGGAGGAGGAGAGACCCAGTTCTTC
D gene: TRBD2; CDR3 length: 15; J gene: TRBJ2-7; clone size: few; V gene: TRBV29-1; CDR3 protein: CSVEREEKGTYEQYF; CDR3 DNA: TGCAGCGTTGAGCGGGAGGAAAAAGGAACCTACGAGCAGTACTTC
D gene: TRBD2; CDR3 length: 17; J gene: TRBJ2-2; clone size: .; V gene: TRBV29-1; CDR3 protein: CSVAGTSGSRRAGELFF; CDR3 DNA: TGCAGCGTAGCCGGGACTAGCGGGAGTCGTCGTGCCGGGGAGCTGTTTTTT
D gene: TRBD1; CDR3 length: 14; J gene: TRBJ1-2; clone size: .; V gene: TRBV6-1; CDR3 protein: CASVNPGGYGGYTF; CDR3 DNA: TGTGCCAGCGTAAATCCAGGGGGCTATGGAGGCTACACCTTC
D gene: .; CDR3 length: 17; J gene: TRBJ2-1; clone size: .; V gene: TRBV7-2; CDR3 protein: CASSFGGGGSPLGEQFF; CDR3 DNA: TGTGCCAGCAGCTTTGGTGGCGGCGGGTCCCCCTTGGGAGAGCAGTTCTTC
D gene: .; CDR3 length: 14; J gene: TRBJ2-4; clone size: .; V gene: TRBV28; CDR3 protein: CATVGGLNTNIQYF; CDR3 DNA: TGTGCCACTGTCGGGGGCCTAAACACAAACATTCAGTACTTC
D gene: TRBD2; CDR3 length: 17; J gene: TRBJ2-1; clone size: .; V gene: TRBV18; CDR3 protein: CASSPPSLAGSSNEQFF; CDR3 DNA: TGTGCCAGCTCACCACCGTCCCTAGCGGGATCGTCGAATGAGCAGTTCTTC
D gene: .; CDR3 length: 16; J gene: TRBJ2-3; clone size: few; V gene: TRBV4-3; CDR3 protein: CASSQDLAGSTDTQYF; CDR3 DNA: TGCGCCAGCAGCCAAGATCTCGCGGGAAGCACAGATACGCAGTATTTT
D gene: .; CDR3 length: 17; J gene: TRBJ2-2; clone size: .; V gene: TRBV24-1; CDR3 protein: CATSDPLGGPNTGELFF; CDR3 DNA: TGTGCCACCAGTGATCCATTGGGGGGCCCGAACACCGGGGAGCTGTTTTTT
D gene: .; CDR3 length: 13; J gene: TRBJ2-3; clone size: .; V gene: TRBV20-1; CDR3 protein: CSASWDGTDTQYF; CDR3 DNA: TGCAGTGCTAGTTGGGACGGCACAGATACGCAGTATTTT
D gene: .; CDR3 length: 14; J gene: TRBJ2-5; clone size: few; V gene: TRBV21-1; CDR3 protein: CASKTGLDQETQYF; CDR3 DNA: TGTGCCAGCAAAACGGGACTCGATCAAGAGACCCAGTACTTC
D gene: .; CDR3 length: 16; J gene: TRBJ1-2; clone size: .; V gene: TRBV4-3; CDR3 protein: CASSQDMGGGFYGYTF; CDR3 DNA: TGCGCCAGCAGCCAAGATATGGGGGGGGGATTCTATGGCTACACCTTC
D gene: TRBD1; CDR3 length: 14; J gene: TRBJ1-2; clone size: .; V gene: TRBV20-1; CDR3 protein: CSARGQGRNYGYTF; CDR3 DNA: TGCAGTGCTAGAGGACAGGGGCGCAACTATGGCTACACCTTC
D gene: .; CDR3 length: 14; J gene: TRBJ2-7; clone size: .; V gene: TRBV20-1; CDR3 protein: CSAWLGDAGSEQYF; CDR3 DNA: TGCAGTGCTTGGCTAGGAGATGCGGGATCCGAGCAGTACTTC